This T cell receptor (beta chain) was documented in a study of early T cells in non-severe SARS-CoV-2 infection. The wider study: Sequencing of bulk RNA from unsorted whole blood was done, without chain pairing.

General study findings and limits: Clonotype matching in VDJdb favored anti-spike CD8 responses and did not capture private and CD4 specificities.

Unique molecular identifiers were added to individual cDNA molecules. Using its own MiXCR run on the 5' RACE reads, TCRdb lists one record per CDR3 protein. The sample carries some 71,000 distinct CDR3 sequences, about an eighth recorded once. V was cut by 5 bases and J by 3 bases, with 14 bases left in between. Germline V gene lookup returns CDR1 MNHEY and CDR2 SVGAGI. This CDR3 has 15 amino acids. As for this clonotype: As yet, its antigen is unknown.

The material sequenced was whole blood, taken at baseline. The clonotype was recovered from an adult who was a healthcare worker with PCR-confirmed SARS-CoV-2 infection or an uninfected control (not recorded which). The genes are TRBV6-5 and TRBJ1-5, with D possibly matching TRBD1 (5 bases). CDR3: CASSPVAGNNQPQHF. CDR3 coding DNA: TGTGCCAGCAGTCCGGTGGCAGGGAACAATCAGCCCCAGCATTTT.